Included here is one T cell receptor beta chain sequence, with context. What it binds is not known. Germline values: CDR1 SNHLY, CDR2 FYNNEI. There are 17 residues in the CDR3. With V trimmed by 8 bases and J by 3 bases, 14 bases remained unmatched. Time point noted: newly diagnosed GD, antithyroid drugs for less than 3 months. TCR sequences were obtained from RNA taken from PBMCs. American Thyroid Association guidelines defined Graves' disease diagnosis. These data come from a study of regulatory T cells in long-lasting Graves disease. At the level of the study: Antithyroid drug use was under 3 months in newly diagnosed Graves' patients. Broader study findings: Accuracy was possibly reduced by small sample size. Among samples with persistent disease, TRBV28, TRBJ1-2 and TRBJ2-5 were favored.

HTBI primers from iRepertoire and Arm-PCR of CDR3 regions yielded the TCR beta libraries. A single record per CDR3 protein comes from TCRdb applying MiXCR to the multiplex PCR reads. The sample consists of about 240,000 distinct CDR3 sequences, over 20% of them appearing once. The chain employs TRBV2 and TRBJ2-3; 10 positions match TRBD2. The specimen comprised peripheral blood mononuclear cells (PBMCs), sampled at new diagnosis, from a patient treated with antithyroid drugs. The source of this sequence is a female donor with Graves disease. The CDR3 spells CASYGLAGVASTDTQYF. CDR3 nucleotide sequence: TGTGCCAGCTACGGCCTAGCGGGAGTGGCTAGTACAGATACGCAGTATTTT.